The 13 T cell receptor beta chains listed next were all sequenced from one sample in a study of identifying expanded T cells in peripheral blood. Method: immunoSEQ multiplex PCR; TCRdb's copy keeps in-frame clones and lacks some. Altogether about 78,000 clones are present, 70% to 90% being singletons, with the ten largest covering around 17%. Sequencing input: blood. All receptors come from a person between 18 and 75 years old in good health.

This chain joins TRBV14 and TRBJ2-2; TRBD1 matches 8 bases. The germline V gene encodes CDR1 SGHDN and CDR2 FVKESK. The J segment lost 6 bases and the V segment lost 6 bases, leaving 9 bases of the junction unmatched. CDR3 length: 15 residues. CDR3 sequence (DNA): TGTGCCAGCAGTCCCGGGACAGGAGCGCCCGGGGAGCTGTTTTTT. Translation: CASSPGTGAPGELFF.

V gene TRBV7-7 combines with J gene TRBJ2-1; the match to TRBD1 covers 9 bases. The length of the CDR3 is 19 residues. V gave up 3 bases and J gave up 0 bases; unmatched junction bases: 12. Germline V lookup: CDR1 SSHAT, CDR2 FNYEAQ (reference sequence). DNA for the CDR3: TGTGCCAGCAGCTTGGACAGGGGTTTGACCATCAGCTCCTACAATGAGCAGTTCTTC. Protein: CASSLDRGLTISSYNEQFF.

This clone has more than one count but fewer than ten. The rearrangement uses TRBV10-2 and TRBJ2-3, with a possible D match to TRBD1 (5 bases). V gave up 6 bases and J gave up 0 bases, with 7 bases separating them. The CDR3 sequence is 13 residues long. From germline, CDR1 is WSHSY and CDR2 SAAADI. The CDR3 coding sequence is TGCGCCAGCAGGGGGCCTAGCACAGATACGCAGTATTTT. Translation: CASRGPSTDTQYF.

This sequence joins TRBV5-4 and TRBJ2-3, with 13 bases lining up with TRBD2. Germline CDR1 reads SGHNT; CDR2 reads YYREEE (reference sequence). The CDR3 extends over 16 amino acids. The junction had 8 bases not matched to a gene; V was cut back by 4 bases and J by 6 bases. The DNA for the CDR3 is TGTGCCAGCAGCGCGGCCTTGACTAGCGGGGGGGATACGCAGTATTTT. This gives the protein CASSAALTSGGDTQYF.

The rearrangement joins TRBV4-3 to TRBJ1-6, with TRBD1 matching over 8 bases. Germline loops: CDR1 LGHNA, CDR2 YSLEER. This CDR3 spans 15 amino acids. The J segment lost 4 bases and the V segment lost 2 bases, leaving 1 base of the junction unmatched. The CDR3 region has the DNA TGCGCCAGCAGCCAACGACAGGGGTATAATTCACCCCTCCACTTT. This codes for CASSQRQGYNSPLHF.

This clone was found a few times. This chain links TRBV7-9 with TRBJ1-2; a weak D match, TRBD1 (5 bases). Germline CDR1 and CDR2: SEHNR and FQNEAQ (reference sequence). The CDR3 totals 16 residues. Deletions cut 1 base from V and 5 bases from J, with 17 bases between. The CDR3: CASSLGGAAVGYGYTF. The CDR3 coding sequence is TGTGCCAGCAGCTTAGGAGGGGCAGCAGTCGGATATGGCTACACCTTC.

This clone was seen just once. V is TRBV5-1 and J is TRBJ2-7; TRBD2 is a possible D gene (5 bases). V was pared by 2 bases and J by 2 bases, with 11 bases between. CDR1 is SGHRS and CDR2 is YFSETQ in the germline V gene. This CDR3 spans 14 amino acids. CDR3 DNA sequence: TGCGCCAGCAGCTTCTCGGGGTCCACCTACGAGCAGTACTTC. As protein: CASSFSGSTYEQYF.

This clone was counted once. The J gene is TRBJ2-2, the V gene TRBV5-1, with D perhaps TRBD2 (7 bases). V dropped 4 bases and J dropped 3 bases, with 16 bases sitting between them. This CDR3 is built from 16 residues. Germline V CDR1 and CDR2: SGHRS, YFSETQ. The CDR3 DNA reads as TGCGCCAGCAGCGGCCAGGCGGGGGCACACACCGGGGAGCTGTTTTTT. Amino acids: CASSGQAGAHTGELFF.

Here the CDR3 DNA reads TGTGCCAGCAGTTACGACCGAGGATACAGGGAAACTGAAGCTTTCTTT. This codes for CASSYDRGYRETEAFF. The rearrangement links TRBV6-5 to TRBJ1-1; tentative D call: TRBD1 (6 bases). This CDR3 region has 16 residues. Trimming stripped 2 bases from V and 5 bases from J, with 18 bases between. From germline, CDR1 is MNHEY and CDR2 SVGAGI.

The chain combines TRBV7-2 with TRBJ1-1, with TRBD1 identical over 7 bases. The CDR3 length is 14 residues. CDR1 is SGHTA and CDR2 is FQGNSA in the germline V gene. Trimming at V came to 2 bases and at J to 2 bases, leaving 2 bases not matched to a gene. CDR3 protein: CASSLIGGNTEAFF. The CDR3 coding sequence is TGTGCCAGCAGCTTAATAGGGGGCAACACTGAAGCTTTCTTT.

The V call is TRBV4-1, the J call TRBJ2-3; D perhaps matches TRBD2 (5 bases). V was cut by 4 bases and J by 2 bases, with 19 bases left in between. Per the germline V gene, CDR1 is MGHRA and CDR2 is YSYEKL. CDR3 length: 17 residues. As DNA, the CDR3 is TGCGCCAGCAGCCTCGAGCTGCGGGTCCGGGTCACAGATACGCAGTATTTT. Amino acid sequence: CASSLELRVRVTDTQYF.

This clone came up a few times. The chain links TRBV10-3 to TRBJ1-4, with D unclear. V was cut by 2 bases and J by 4 bases, with 8 bases left in between. The CDR3 is made up of 14 amino acids. Looked up from germline, CDR1 is ENHRY and CDR2 is SYGVKD. As DNA, the CDR3 is TGTGCCATCAGTGAGCGTCAGCGTAATGAAAAACTGTTTTTT. It encodes CAISERQRNEKLFF.

The chain couples TRBV30 to TRBJ2-7; a weak D match, TRBD1 (5 bases). This CDR3 contains 11 residues. Germline-derived CDR1 and CDR2 are GTSNPN and SVGIG (reference sequence). V dropped 2 bases and J dropped 4 bases, with 6 bases sitting between them. The chain's CDR3 is CAWSSGYEQYF. As DNA, the CDR3 is TGTGCCTGGAGTTCAGGGTACGAGCAGTACTTC.